The sequence of this T cell receptor (beta chain) was determined in a study of blood T cell repertoires in COVID-19. Whole-study context: Samples came from the United States, Italy and Spain, spanning acute and convalescent COVID-19. PBMCs, B-cell-depleted T cells, or T cells were the source of the cDNA or gDNA that made up the material.

Study processing details: Reference gene primer amplification gave estimated nucleated cell counts. The data were produced by immunoSEQ multiplex PCR, yet TCRdb's version contains in-frame clones alone and is incomplete. V, J and clone size derive from that table, while D and trimming were established from the DNA sequence. The table has 85,000 to 130,000 clones, 80% to 95% seen once; the top ten hold about 1%. J was trimmed by 7 bases and V by 3 bases; bases with no gene match: 5. CDR1 is MNHEY and CDR2 is SMNVEV in the germline V gene (reference sequence). There are 15 residues in the CDR3. The rearrangement uses TRBV27 and TRBJ1-6, with TRBD1 identical over 8 bases. This clonotype was obtained from a man in his fifties or sixties with acute or convalescent COVID-19. Sequences were obtained from peripheral blood. CDR3 sequence reads: CASSLSDRENSPLHF. For the CDR3, the DNA is TGTGCCAGCAGTTTGTCGGACAGGGAGAATTCACCCCTCCACTTT.